This T cell receptor (beta chain) appears in the sequencing data of a study of cytomegalovirus exposure and HLA in healthy donors. Whole-study results and caveats: Researchers counted over 150 TCR beta chains as cytomegalovirus-associated. First-cohort TCR clusters were later found to tend to co-occur in the approximately 110 validation repertoires. Most TCR sequences were rare, but some public TCRs occurred in many donors.

Details on this clone: What it binds is unknown.

Assay: immunoSEQ multiplex PCR; the TCRdb copy retains only in-frame clones and omits some. Of 150,000 to 200,000 clones in the sample, around 85% are singletons; the top ten hold around 2.5%. The CDR3 runs 13 residues. V shed 5 bases, J shed 0 bases, and the junction held 1 base outside the gene matches. Germline-derived CDR1 and CDR2 are SGHTA and FQGTGA. This TCR came from a man aged 30-40 years in good health and CMV-seropositive. The specimen was PBMCs. The chain employs TRBV7-3 and TRBJ2-7, with 7 bases that match TRBD1. The CDR3 protein is CASSRDSSYEQYF. CDR3 coding DNA: TGTGCCAGCAGCCGGGACAGCTCCTACGAGCAGTACTTC.